Listed below are T cell receptor beta chains from one sample, sequenced in a study of blood T cell repertoires in COVID-19. Only in-frame clones appear in the TCRdb table, and some are missing; sequencing was by immunoSEQ multiplex PCR. The sample lists fewer than 350,000 clones, around 85% seen once, with 2% to 3% in the top ten. Sequenced material: PBMCs or T cells enriched from blood (not recorded which). Source of these receptors: a woman between 50 and 59 years old who had recovered from COVID-19. CDR3s include the opening cysteine and the closing phenylalanine or tryptophan. D genes are given only for firm matches. The size field is filled for only some rows; it gives once, few, many or a size class.

clone size: .
CDR3 length: 13
V gene: TRBV2
D gene: TRBD1
J gene: TRBJ1-2
CDR3 protein: CASSGDSNYGYTF
CDR3 DNA: TGTGCCAGCAGCGGGGACAGTAACTATGGCTACACCTTC

clone size: .
CDR3 length: 11
V gene: TRBV9
D gene: .
J gene: TRBJ1-2
CDR3 protein: CASSGPYGYTF
CDR3 DNA: TGTGCCAGCAGCGGGCCTTATGGCTACACCTTC

clone size: many
CDR3 length: 14
V gene: TRBV15
D gene: .
J gene: TRBJ2-7
CDR3 protein: CATSKYRDSYEQYF
CDR3 DNA: TGTGCCACCAGCAAATACAGGGACTCCTACGAGCAGTACTTC

clone size: few
CDR3 length: 16
V gene: TRBV7-2
D gene: TRBD1
J gene: TRBJ1-5
CDR3 protein: CASSDSGTGSNQPQHF
CDR3 DNA: TGTGCCAGCAGCGACTCCGGGACAGGGTCCAATCAGCCCCAGCATTTT

clone size: .
CDR3 length: 14
V gene: TRBV18
D gene: TRBD1
J gene: TRBJ1-1
CDR3 protein: CASSTTGQRSEAFF
CDR3 DNA: TGTGCCAGCTCAACGACGGGACAGCGATCTGAAGCTTTCTTT

clone size: .
CDR3 length: 15
V gene: TRBV5-1
D gene: .
J gene: TRBJ1-6
CDR3 protein: CASSGGEPYNSPLHF
CDR3 DNA: TGCGCCAGCAGCGGGGGGGAGCCCTATAATTCACCCCTCCACTTT

clone size: .
CDR3 length: 15
V gene: TRBV5-5
D gene: TRBD1
J gene: TRBJ1-5
CDR3 protein: CASSLGTGGGQPQHF
CDR3 DNA: TGTGCCAGCAGCCTCGGGACAGGGGGTGGACAGCCCCAGCATTTT

clone size: .
CDR3 length: 12
V gene: TRBV14
D gene: .
J gene: TRBJ1-2
CDR3 protein: CASSQTGYGYTF
CDR3 DNA: TGTGCCAGCAGCCAGACAGGTTATGGCTACACCTTC

clone size: .
CDR3 length: 13
V gene: TRBV25-1
D gene: .
J gene: TRBJ2-7
CDR3 protein: CASSQPGPYEQYF
CDR3 DNA: TGTGCCAGCAGTCAGCCAGGGCCCTACGAGCAGTACTTC

clone size: .
CDR3 length: 22
V gene: TRBV4-1
D gene: TRBD2
J gene: TRBJ2-3
CDR3 protein: CASSHLIDSGLAGQRGTDTQYF
CDR3 DNA: TGCGCCAGCAGCCACCTAATTGATTCGGGACTAGCGGGGCAAAGAGGCACAGATACGCAGTATTTT

clone size: few
CDR3 length: 15
V gene: TRBV25-1
D gene: .
J gene: TRBJ1-1
CDR3 protein: CASSDLYGGDTEAFF
CDR3 DNA: TGTGCCAGCAGTGATCTTTATGGCGGGGACACTGAAGCTTTCTTT

clone size: .
CDR3 length: 17
V gene: TRBV5-1
D gene: .
J gene: TRBJ1-4
CDR3 protein: CASSLDTPGPRNEKLFF
CDR3 DNA: TGCGCCAGCAGCTTGGACACCCCTGGCCCGCGGAATGAAAAACTGTTTTTT

clone size: .
CDR3 length: 13
V gene: TRBV12-3/TRBV12-4
D gene: TRBD1
J gene: TRBJ1-2
CDR3 protein: CASSFMAGGGYTF
CDR3 DNA: TGTGCCAGCAGTTTTATGGCAGGGGGTGGCTACACCTTC

clone size: .
CDR3 length: 14
V gene: TRBV29-1
D gene: TRBD1
J gene: TRBJ1-1
CDR3 protein: CSVVLEGAGTEAFF
CDR3 DNA: TGCAGCGTTGTCTTGGAGGGGGCGGGCACTGAAGCTTTCTTT

clone size: .
CDR3 length: 14
V gene: TRBV7-2
D gene: .
J gene: TRBJ1-1
CDR3 protein: CASRRITGETEAFF
CDR3 DNA: TGTGCCAGCAGACGTATTACGGGGGAAACTGAAGCTTTCTTT

clone size: .
CDR3 length: 15
V gene: TRBV5-1
D gene: TRBD1
J gene: TRBJ2-5
CDR3 protein: CASSSGTGGVLAQYF
CDR3 DNA: TGCGCCAGCAGCTCGGGGACAGGGGGAGTGCTTGCCCAGTACTTC

clone size: many
CDR3 length: 14
V gene: TRBV30
D gene: .
J gene: TRBJ1-4
CDR3 protein: CALGGGQGNEKLFF
CDR3 DNA: TGTGCCCTCGGGGGGGGGCAGGGTAATGAAAAACTGTTTTTT

clone size: .
CDR3 length: 14
V gene: TRBV7-2
D gene: .
J gene: TRBJ2-5
CDR3 protein: CASSSHGPGETQYF
CDR3 DNA: TGTGCCAGCAGCTCCCACGGTCCGGGAGAGACCCAGTACTTC

clone size: .
CDR3 length: 15
V gene: TRBV28
D gene: .
J gene: TRBJ1-5
CDR3 protein: CASDRTDYSNQPQHF
CDR3 DNA: TGTGCCAGCGATAGGACAGATTATAGCAATCAGCCCCAGCATTTT

clone size: .
CDR3 length: 14
V gene: TRBV24-1
D gene: .
J gene: TRBJ2-1
CDR3 protein: CATSEETEGNEQFF
CDR3 DNA: TGTGCCACCAGTGAAGAAACCGAGGGCAATGAGCAGTTCTTC

clone size: .
CDR3 length: 15
V gene: TRBV5-4
D gene: TRBD1
J gene: TRBJ2-1
CDR3 protein: CASSPGTVVDNEQFF
CDR3 DNA: TGTGCCAGCAGCCCCGGGACAGTGGTTGACAATGAGCAGTTCTTC